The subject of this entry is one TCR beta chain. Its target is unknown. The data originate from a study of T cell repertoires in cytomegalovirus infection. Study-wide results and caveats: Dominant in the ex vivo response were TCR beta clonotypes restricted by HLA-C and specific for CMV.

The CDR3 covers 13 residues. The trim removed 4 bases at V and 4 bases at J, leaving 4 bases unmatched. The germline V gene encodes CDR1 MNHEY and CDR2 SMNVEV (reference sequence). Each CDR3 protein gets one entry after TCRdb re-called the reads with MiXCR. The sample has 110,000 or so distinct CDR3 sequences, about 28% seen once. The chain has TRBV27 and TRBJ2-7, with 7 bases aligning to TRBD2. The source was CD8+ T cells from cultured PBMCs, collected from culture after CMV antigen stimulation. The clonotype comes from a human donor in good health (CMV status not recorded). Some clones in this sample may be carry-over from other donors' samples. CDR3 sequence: CASSSAGPYEQYF. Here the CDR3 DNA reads TGTGCCAGCAGTTCAGCGGGGCCGTACGAGCAGTACTTC.